These 15 T cell receptor beta chains came from one sample sequenced in a study of radiotherapy plus CTLA-4 blockade in lung cancer (dated by TCRdb to between 2017 and 2018). Libraries were prepared through the immunoSEQ multiplex PCR assay. Entries here come from immuneACCESS through TCRdb and include only in-frame sequences with V and J called. Some clones fail to appear in such tables; in the studies checked, an unresolved V gene covers under half of the shortfall, and the cause of the remainder is unknown. The sample contains roughly 100,000 clones, approximately 78% of them found a single time. Approximately 3.4% of the sample lies in the top ten. The sequenced sample was peripheral blood, obtained from a patient treated with radiotherapy plus ipilimumab. The receptors stem from a human donor with non-small cell lung cancer who had a partial response to radiotherapy plus ipilimumab.

The chain links TRBV28 to TRBJ2-3, with TRBD2 matching over 7 bases. With V trimmed by 5 bases and J by 4 bases, 12 bases remained unmatched. Germline V gives CDR1 MDHEN, CDR2 SYDVKM. The CDR3 contains 16 residues. The CDR3 DNA reads TGTGCCAGCAGTCCTAATGCGGGAGCTTCTTCAGATACGCAGTATTTT. This encodes CASSPNAGASSDTQYF.

V and J are TRBV7-9 and TRBJ2-7; 8 bases are shared with TRBD1. Per germline, CDR1 SEHNR and CDR2 FQNEAQ (reference sequence). Germline trimming cut 5 bases from V and 1 base from J; bases unmatched to any gene: 13. The CDR3 is 17 amino acids. The DNA for the CDR3 is TGTGCCAGCAGCCCCGGACAGGGTAAAGGTGGATCCTACGAGCAGTACTTC. This codes for CASSPGQGKGGSYEQYF.

The chain combines TRBV5-1 with TRBJ2-7; TRBD1 matches 9 bases. The CDR3 runs 13 residues. The germline V gene encodes CDR1 SGHRS and CDR2 YFSETQ. V was clipped by 4 bases and J by 3 bases; unmatched bases: 2. The CDR3 here is CASSGTGFYEQYF. The CDR3 DNA reads TGCGCCAGCAGCGGGACAGGGTTCTACGAGCAGTACTTC.

The V gene is TRBV7-9, the J gene TRBJ1-2; the D is unclear. This CDR3 is built from 13 residues. The germline CDR1 and CDR2 sequences are SEHNR and FQNEAQ (reference sequence). The ends were cut back, 1 base at V and 6 bases at J, with 9 bases in the middle. The CDR3, as DNA: TGTGCCAGCAGCTTAGAACAGTCTCATGGCTACACCTTC. This codes for CASSLEQSHGYTF.

The gene calls are TRBV27 and TRBJ2-6, with D hard to call. Trimming shortened V by 6 bases and J by 0 bases, and 15 bases separated the two germline ends. This CDR3 contains 17 residues. Germline V gives CDR1 MNHEY, CDR2 SMNVEV (reference sequence). The CDR3 bases are TGTGCCAGCAGACCCGTCGACACCTACTCTGGGGCCAACGTCCTGACTTTC. Translation gives CASRPVDTYSGANVLTF. Variable domain in full (rest from reference TRBV27 and TRBJ2-6): EAQVTQNPRYLITVTGKKLTVTCSQNMNHEYMSWYRQDPGLGLRQIYYSMNVEVTDKGDVPEGYKVSRKEKRNFPLILESPSPNQTSLYFCASRPVDTYSGANVLTFGAGSRLTVL.

The chain couples TRBV19 to TRBJ2-1; 7 bases are shared with TRBD2. V was pared by 10 bases and J by 1 base, with 4 bases of the junction left unmatched. CDR1 is LNHDA and CDR2 is SQIVND in the germline V gene (reference sequence). There are 13 residues in the CDR3. CDR3 in DNA: TGTGCCACCTCTAGCGGATCCTACAATGAGCAGTTCTTC. Translating it yields CATSSGSYNEQFF.

This clone has just one count. The rearrangement joins TRBV5-1 to TRBJ2-3; D uncertain. The V gene's germline CDR1 is SGHRS and CDR2 YFSETQ. Deletions cut 3 bases from V and 2 bases from J, with 13 bases between. The CDR3 contains 15 residues. CDR3 coding DNA: TGCGCCAGCAGCTACATCCCCACCTCCACAGATACGCAGTATTTT. Its protein is CASSYIPTSTDTQYF.

For the CDR3, the DNA is TGTGCCAGTGCCCAGGGATCCGGCACTGAAGCTTTCTTT. Encoded protein: CASAQGSGTEAFF. The chain joins TRBV11-1 to TRBJ1-1, with TRBD1 as a possible D gene (5 bases). Trimming stripped 9 bases from V and 4 bases from J, with 15 bases between. Germline V gives CDR1 SGHAT, CDR2 FQDESV (reference sequence). The CDR3 has 13 amino acids.

This clone occurred a few times. The V gene is TRBV30, the J gene TRBJ2-2; 8 bases map to TRBD1. This CDR3 is built from 15 residues. V trimming: 2 bases; J trimming: 5 bases; junction bases outside the gene matches: 7. Germline CDR1 GTSNPN, CDR2 SVGIG (reference sequence). The CDR3 is CAWSRQGARTGELFF. CDR3 in DNA: TGTGCCTGGAGTAGGCAGGGGGCGAGGACCGGGGAGCTGTTTTTT.

V gene TRBV11-2 combines with J gene TRBJ2-3; TRBD2 matches 8 bases. The CDR3 has 17 residues. Germline V gene data show CDR1 as SGHAT and CDR2 as FQNNGV. Trimming cost V 2 bases and J 1 base; bases outside gene matches: 8. For the CDR3, the DNA is TGTGCCAGCAGCTTAAGAGACGCGGGAGGTCGCACAGATACGCAGTATTTT. This translates into CASSLRDAGGRTDTQYF.

The V and J genes are TRBV10-3 and TRBJ2-3, with 12 bases matching TRBD2. The CDR3 sequence is 15 residues long. Germline CDR1 ENHRY, CDR2 SYGVKD. Germline trimming cut 2 bases from V and 5 bases from J; bases unmatched to any gene: 2. CDR3: CAISEATSGRDTQYF. The CDR3 nucleotides are TGTGCCATCAGTGAGGCGACTAGCGGGAGAGATACGCAGTATTTT.

The rearrangement links TRBV25-1 to TRBJ2-7, with a possible D match to TRBD1 (5 bases). This CDR3 has 14 residues. Germline V lookup: CDR1 MGHDK, CDR2 SYGVNS. Trimming cost V 6 bases and J 4 bases, with 16 bases left between them. The CDR3 loop is CASSPTGGVYEQYF. CDR3 DNA sequence: TGTGCCAGCAGCCCAACAGGTGGAGTTTACGAGCAGTACTTC.

The CDR3 here is CATSRELAGEGLTDTQYF. The CDR3 nucleotides are TGTGCCACCAGCAGAGAGCTAGCGGGAGAAGGGCTGACAGATACGCAGTATTTT. The V and J genes are TRBV15 and TRBJ2-3; the match to TRBD2 covers 10 bases. The junction had 9 bases not matched to a gene; V was cut back by 0 bases and J by 3 bases. The CDR3 spans 18 residues. CDR1 and CDR2 from the germline V gene are LNHNV and YYDKDF (reference sequence).

This sequence joins TRBV10-3 and TRBJ1-2; 9 nucleotides align to TRBD1. This CDR3 is 16 amino acids long. After removal of 0 bases from V and 6 bases from J, the junction contained 8 bases not matched to a gene. CDR1 is ENHRY and CDR2 is SYGVKD in the germline V gene. CDR3 loop: CAISESGQGDGNGYTF. In DNA, the CDR3 is TGTGCCATCAGTGAGTCGGGACAGGGAGATGGTAATGGCTACACCTTC.

The V and J genes are TRBV5-1 and TRBJ1-1; D is undetermined. Germline assignment: CDR1 SGHRS and CDR2 YFSETQ. Trimming removed 3 bases from V and 5 bases from J, with 14 bases in between. This CDR3 spans 14 amino acids. This chain's CDR3 is CASSSQLGSTEAFF. As DNA, the CDR3 is TGCGCCAGCAGCTCACAACTGGGGAGTACTGAAGCTTTCTTT.